This T cell receptor beta chain was identified in a study of cytomegalovirus exposure and HLA in healthy donors (dated by TCRdb to about 2017). Study-level background: A later analysis indicated that the 130 or so validation repertoires were generated on the platform also employed for the roughly 730 repertoires of the first cohort. High-throughput TCR immunosequencing, statistical association of individual TCRs with disease status, and machine learning were combined to predict cytomegalovirus infection status. Besides the first cohort of 550 to 750 subjects, a separate validation cohort made up of 95 to 150 different subjects was used. The study aimed to test whether signatures of past pathogen exposure could be identified by cataloging public T cell receptors.

Library creation used the immunoSEQ multiplex PCR assay. The authors' analysis ran thus. A statistical classification framework was built for diagnosing cytomegalovirus status from the catalog of TCR beta chain sequences. Not all clones reach the TCRdb copy of this immuneACCESS table, which keeps in-frame sequences only. Checked studies attribute under half of the gap to unresolved V genes and leave the rest unexplained. The D gene and trimming were derived from the DNA, and the V and J assignments and clone size from that table. Counted in this sample were about 130,000 clones; about 94% of them appeared once. The ten biggest clones cover about 2% of the sample. Results the study describes overall, beyond this receptor: Most TCR sequences were seen in very few donors, while some public TCRs were found in many individuals. A later analysis had no HLA typing for the validation cohort, so co-occurrence there was scored across all 130 or so repertoires. A total of fewer than 200 TCR beta chains were listed by the study as associated with cytomegalovirus. In a later analysis, TCRs clustered in the first cohort were found to also tend to co-occur in the roughly 120 validation repertoires, with 85% to 95% of cluster scores above 0. The classifier was reported to diagnose cytomegalovirus status with high specificity and sensitivity in both the original and validation cohorts. In vitro tests confirmed that three of the cytomegalovirus-associated TCR beta chains recognize cytomegalovirus antigens. It was suggested by the authors that the approach could potentially be generalized to other disease states and immunological phenotypes.

The donors were included in the validation cohort of roughly 120 subjects, a group kept apart from the approximately 650-subject first cohort. Trimmed from V: 4 bases; trimmed from J: 4 bases; junction bases lacking a gene match: 16. CDR3 length: 17 amino acids, cysteine to phenylalanine. Of the read, only the CDR3 DNA is kept; its 51 bases are in frame from base 1. In the germline V gene, CDR1 corresponds to SGDLS and CDR2 to YYNGEE. Comment on this clone: The antigen it binds to is not known. Base qualities are missing; no much larger clone stands one base away.

The clonotype originates from a young man in good health and CMV-seropositive. Sequencing used PBMCs. In this chain, TRBV9 is recombined with TRBJ2-5, with 7 bases aligning to TRBD2. The CDR3 reads CASSPRGGAGAGETQYF. The DNA reads as follows: TGTGCCAGCAGCCCGAGGGGAGGGGCGGGAGCGGGAGAGACCCAGTACTTC.